The entry that follows covers one TCR beta chain sequence. The CDR3 has 13 residues. In germline, CDR1 is MDHEN, CDR2 SYDVKM. Trimming cost V 3 bases and J 8 bases, with 13 bases left between them. Histologic diagnosis was independently verified by two lung pathologists. Sequencing was performed with immunoSEQ multiplex PCR; in TCRdb, only in-frame clones are kept and a portion is missing. The table shows fewer than 11,000 clones, with around 78% occurring only once. This entry is derived from a study of immune evolution from preneoplasia to lung adenocarcinoma. The J gene is TRBJ1-2, the V gene TRBV28; D is unresolved. This receptor was identified in a person aged 70 to 80 with lung adenocarcinoma. The specimen sequenced was FFPE minimally invasive lung adenocarcinoma tissue. This CDR3 reads CASSLVGLLGYTF. The CDR3 DNA is TGTGCCAGCAGTTTGGTTGGGTTACTAGGCTACACCTTC.